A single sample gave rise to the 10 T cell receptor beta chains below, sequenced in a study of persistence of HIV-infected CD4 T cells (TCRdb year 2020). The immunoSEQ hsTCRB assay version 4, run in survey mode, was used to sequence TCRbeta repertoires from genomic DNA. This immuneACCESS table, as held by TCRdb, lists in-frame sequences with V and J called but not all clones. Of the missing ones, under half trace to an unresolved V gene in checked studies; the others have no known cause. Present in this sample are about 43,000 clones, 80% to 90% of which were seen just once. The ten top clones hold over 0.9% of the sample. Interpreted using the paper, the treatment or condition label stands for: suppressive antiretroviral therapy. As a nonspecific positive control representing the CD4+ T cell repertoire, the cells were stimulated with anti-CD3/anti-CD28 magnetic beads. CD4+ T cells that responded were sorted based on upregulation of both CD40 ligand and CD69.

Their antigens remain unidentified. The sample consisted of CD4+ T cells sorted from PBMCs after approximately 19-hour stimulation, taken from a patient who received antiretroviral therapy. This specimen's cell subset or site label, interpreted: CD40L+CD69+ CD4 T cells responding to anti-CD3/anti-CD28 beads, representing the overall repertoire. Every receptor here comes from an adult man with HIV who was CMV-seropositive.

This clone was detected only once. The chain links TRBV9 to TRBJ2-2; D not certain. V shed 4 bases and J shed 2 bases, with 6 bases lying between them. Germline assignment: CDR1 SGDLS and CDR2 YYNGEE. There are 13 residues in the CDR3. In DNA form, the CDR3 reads TGTGCCAGCAGCCCGAAAAACACCGGGGAGCTGTTTTTT. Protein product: CASSPKNTGELFF.

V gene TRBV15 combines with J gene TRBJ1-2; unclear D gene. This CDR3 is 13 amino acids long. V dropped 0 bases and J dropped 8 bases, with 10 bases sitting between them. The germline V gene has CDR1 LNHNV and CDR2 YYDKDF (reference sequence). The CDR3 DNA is TGTGCCACCAGCAGAGAATTAAAAAGCGGCTACACCTTC. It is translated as CATSRELKSGYTF.

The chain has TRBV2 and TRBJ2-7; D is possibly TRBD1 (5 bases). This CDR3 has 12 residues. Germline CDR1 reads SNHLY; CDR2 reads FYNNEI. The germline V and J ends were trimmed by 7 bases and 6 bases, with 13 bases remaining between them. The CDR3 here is CASKGRVSEQYF. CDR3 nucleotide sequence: TGTGCCAGCAAGGGCAGGGTGAGCGAGCAGTACTTC. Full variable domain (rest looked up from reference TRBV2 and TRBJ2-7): EPEVTQTPSHQVTQMGQEVILRCVPISNHLYFYWYRQILGQKVEFLVSFYNNEISEKSEIFDDQFSVERPDGSNFTLKIRSTKLEDSAMYFCASKGRVSEQYFGPGTRLTVT.

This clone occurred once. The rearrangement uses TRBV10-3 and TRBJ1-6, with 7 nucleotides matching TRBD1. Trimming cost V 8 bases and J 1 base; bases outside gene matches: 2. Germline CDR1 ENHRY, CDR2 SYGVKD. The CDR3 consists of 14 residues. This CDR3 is CAISTGSYNSPLHF. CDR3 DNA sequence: TGTGCCATCTCGACAGGGTCCTATAATTCACCCCTCCACTTT.

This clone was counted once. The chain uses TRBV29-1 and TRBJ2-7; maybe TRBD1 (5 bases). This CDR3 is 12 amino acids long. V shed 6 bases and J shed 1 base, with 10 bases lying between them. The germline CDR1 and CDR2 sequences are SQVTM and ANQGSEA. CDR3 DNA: TGCAGCGTGGGGCGTACTTCCTACGAGCAGTACTTC. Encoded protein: CSVGRTSYEQYF.

The CDR3 sequence: CASSVAGDDGYTF. The CDR3 bases are TGTGCCAGCAGCGTAGCAGGGGACGATGGCTACACCTTC. The chain couples TRBV9 to TRBJ1-2, with D possibly TRBD1 on 6 matching bases. CDR3 length equals 13 residues. Trimming pared 0 bases from V and 6 bases from J, leaving 9 bases between. From germline, CDR1 is SGDLS and CDR2 YYNGEE.

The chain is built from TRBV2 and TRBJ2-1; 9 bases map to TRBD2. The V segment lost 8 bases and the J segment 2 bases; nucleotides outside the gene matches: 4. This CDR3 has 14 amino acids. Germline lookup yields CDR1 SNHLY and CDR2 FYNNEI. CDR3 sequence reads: CASEGLAPYNEQFF. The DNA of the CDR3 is TGTGCCAGCGAGGGACTAGCTCCCTACAATGAGCAGTTCTTC.

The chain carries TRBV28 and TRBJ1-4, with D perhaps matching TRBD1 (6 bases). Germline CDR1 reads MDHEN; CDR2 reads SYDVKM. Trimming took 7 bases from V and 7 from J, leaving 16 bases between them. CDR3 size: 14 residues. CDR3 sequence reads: CASTSGDVTEKLFF. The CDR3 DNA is TGTGCCAGCACCTCAGGGGACGTTACTGAAAAACTGTTTTTT.

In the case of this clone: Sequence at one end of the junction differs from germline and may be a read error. CDR3 residues: CASIENTGGLFF. DNA for the CDR3: TGTGCCAGCATCGAGAACACCGGGGGGCTGTTTTTT. The rearrangement joins TRBV12-3 or TRBV12-4 to TRBJ2-2; possibly TRBD2 for D (6 bases). The CDR3 loop spans 12 amino acids.

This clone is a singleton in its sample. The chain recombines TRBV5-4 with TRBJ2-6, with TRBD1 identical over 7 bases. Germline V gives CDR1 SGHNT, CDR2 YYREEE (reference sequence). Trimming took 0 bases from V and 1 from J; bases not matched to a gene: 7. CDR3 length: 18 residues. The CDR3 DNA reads TGTGCCAGCAGCTTGGAGAGGGGGCTAACTTCTGGGGCCAACGTCCTGACTTTC. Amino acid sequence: CASSLERGLTSGANVLTF.